This entry is about one T cell receptor (beta chain). This sample is part of a study of OX40 agonist ivuxolimab in advanced cancers. Study overall: Patient treatment consisted of intravenous ivuxolimab administration every 2 weeks at 0.01 to 10 mg/kg. Every patient in dose escalation had hepatocellular carcinoma, melanoma, renal cell or head and neck cancer.

Patients were ineligible given autoimmune disease history or systemic immunosuppression. Measured with immunoSEQ multiplex PCR; TCRdb has only the in-frame clones, and not every one. The sample has more than 65,000 clones; 80% to 90% are singletons. Germline CDR1 and CDR2: LNHNV and YYDKDF (reference sequence). The V and J ends lost 3 bases and 3 bases, in that order; junction bases with no gene match: 8. The CDR3 runs to 16 residues. The chain links TRBV15 to TRBJ2-3; 8 bases are shared with TRBD2. This specimen consisted of CD4+ or CD8+ T cells sorted from blood, obtained in a trial of the OX40 agonist ivuxolimab. The sequence was obtained from an adult with an advanced solid tumor such as melanoma, head and neck, liver or kidney cancer. Here the CDR3 reads CATSRASGSRTDTQYF. As DNA, the CDR3 is TGTGCCACCAGCAGGGCCAGCGGGAGTCGGACAGATACGCAGTATTTT.